This T cell receptor (beta chain) was documented in a study of T cells in Graves' hyperthyroidism and ophthalmopathy (dated by TCRdb to about 2019). General notes on the study: Peripheral blood samples were taken at initial diagnosis, before any treatment was given. To identify TCR V-J signatures that set the groups apart, the researchers used a discovery cohort of 100 or so patients, made up of 40 to 45 with Graves' ophthalmopathy and 57 with stable Graves' hyperthyroidism. Prospective prediction of ophthalmopathy was tested in an independent validation cohort consisting of 18 hyperthyroidism patients and 15 or so patients who later progressed to ophthalmopathy. For training and testing, the 80 to 100 patients in the discovery cohort were randomly divided in a 7:3 ratio. Thyroid tissue and blood T-cell repertoires from six Graves' hyperthyroidism patients were also compared in the study. After blood sampling, hyperthyroidism patients were treated with methimazole at a starting dose of 30 mg daily, and ophthalmopathy patients were treated with high-dose intravenous methylprednisolone. According to the paper, TCR Vbeta CDR3 sequencing was carried out on 135 peripheral blood samples, which came from fewer than 50 ophthalmopathy, about 75 hyperthyroidism and approximately 17 progressor patients. Broader findings and caveats from the paper: A model built on a 13 V-J signature distinguished ophthalmopathy from stable hyperthyroidism, reaching roughly 88% sensitivity and approximately 83% specificity in cross-validation and 80%/75% in testing. Most expanded thyroid clonotypes (frequency above 0.001) were also found in blood, which suggests that blood repertoires may mirror thyroid immune responses. In validation, the model predicted progression to ophthalmopathy with roughly 66% sensitivity and less than 80% specificity, a median of 6.5 months before onset. Sample size was not statistically predetermined, and investigators were not blinded to group allocation.

TCR beta CDR3 regions were amplified from RNA transcripts. The first round of RT-PCR for the TCR CDR3 was performed with the HTBI primer set and the Qiagen OneStep RT-PCR kit. The libraries were constructed in a second round of multiplex PCR and then size-selected and purified. Sequencing of the libraries was done on an Illumina HiSeq2000 using paired-end 100 bp reads. The authors' analysis ran thus. SOAPnuke was used to process the raw data, throwing out any read that contained adapters or uncalled bases, had a mean Phred below 15, or lacked an exact constant-primer or identifier match. High-quality paired reads were merged with COPE v1.2.5, and unique nucleotide sequences were defined as clonotypes. MiTCR v1.1 was used to align the clonotypes against IMGT TRBV, TRBD and TRBJ reference segments. The analysis included only V-J combinations with a frequency above 0.0001, which together covered around 99% of the repertoires. A TCS score was defined as the ratio of F50 (clonal expansion) to E x V (chaos), with BLOSUM62-based TCRdist applied between CDR3 peptides within each V-J. Welch's t-statistics and random forest reduced several hundred V-J features to fewer than 15, which were used in a naive Bayes classifier (R e1071). TCRdb itself trimmed the public reads at Q25 with fastp, ran MiXCR and retained productive beta chains. Rows are combined by CDR3 protein, so each entry shows the most common genes and DNA. It is TCRdb's table, rather than the study itself, that gives the V and J calls and clone size. This sample gives around 200,000 distinct CDR3 sequences in total; 17% of them show up just once. Of the sample, roughly 28% falls within the top ten clones.

Cut back by 8 bases and 6 bases, the V and J ends lie 13 bases apart. The germline V gene supplies CDR1 MNHEY and CDR2 SVGEGT. The CDR3 measures 12 amino acids from cysteine to phenylalanine. Kept here is only the CDR3 DNA, which spans 36 bases and is read in frame from base 1. This clonotype came up many times. This receptor's antigen is unknown. Per-nucleotide qualities are absent, and no much larger clonotype sits a single base away. A patient counted as having stable Graves' hyperthyroidism if no progression to ophthalmopathy occurred over 18 months of follow-up. Hyperthyroidism patients were newly diagnosed, with disease duration under 2 months, and aged 18 to 65 years. Any patient with an uncontrolled infection, another autoimmune disease, pregnancy or lactation was excluded. Clinical symptoms, serum thyroxine and TRAb, thyroid ultrasound, and orbital computed tomography formed the basis for the diagnoses. PBMCs were separated from under 12 ml of fresh peripheral blood using Ficoll-Paque density gradient centrifugation. Total RNA was extracted using Trizol reagent, and RNA quality was assessed on an Agilent 2100 Bioanalyzer.

The rearranged segments are TRBV6-2 or TRBV6-3 and TRBJ1-1; the D gene identity is not certain. The receptor's source is a woman in her fifties or sixties with Graves' hyperthyroidism. The specimen sequenced was blood. The CDR3 protein is CASGSYTAEAFF. The DNA is as follows: TGTGCCAGCGGTTCTTACACGGCTGAAGCTTTCTTT.